This TCR beta chain was profiled in a study of blood T cell repertoires in COVID-19. For the study at large: The United States, Italy and Spain were the sources of the acute and convalescent COVID-19 samples.

Per the authors' pipeline: Counts of nucleated cells, estimated from reference gene primer amplification, were obtained. The assay was immunoSEQ multiplex PCR, and TCRdb's table has in-frame clones only and misses some. Clone size and the V and J calls come from that table; the DNA yielded D and trimming. This sample has around 150,000 clones, with about 90% found just once. Recruited during active infection, patients (from Seattle) were subsequently followed longitudinally. Trimming stripped 2 bases from V and 7 bases from J, with 6 bases between. Germline CDR1 and CDR2: MNHEY and SVGEGT. This CDR3 spans 12 amino acids.

The rearrangement joins TRBV6-2 or TRBV6-3 to TRBJ2-1, with D tentatively TRBD2 (6 bases). Sample: peripheral blood. The TCR was taken from a man aged 30 to 39 with COVID-19, enrolled during active disease. The CDR3 reads CASSYAGNEQFF. The CDR3 nucleotides read TGTGCCAGCAGTTACGCGGGGAATGAGCAGTTCTTC.